This record covers a single T cell receptor beta chain. Its antigen is currently unknown. This entry belongs to a study of blood T cells in healthy people across ages. General observations from the study: The fall in TCR beta diversity per million T cells was roughly linear with age.

The CDR3 is made up of 17 amino acids. CDR1 DFQATT and CDR2 SNEGSKA come from the germline V gene (reference sequence). V lost 0 bases to trimming and J lost 0 bases; unmatched junction nucleotides: 7. A second about 7 to 11 cycle PCR used barcoded and J-beta primers. Every cDNA was tagged by a template-switch adaptor with 12 random nucleotides. TCRdb re-called the 5' RACE reads through MiXCR, storing one row per CDR3 protein. This table has roughly 1.9 million distinct CDR3 sequences, roughly 43% appearing once. The sequenced material came from blood. This chain joins TRBV20-1 and TRBJ2-7; 11 bases line up with TRBD2. The clonotype was recovered from a human donor in good health. CDR3 coding DNA: TGCAGTGCTAGAGATTGGCTAGCGGGGGGCCCCTCCTACGAGCAGTACTTC. This gives the protein CSARDWLAGGPSYEQYF.